Included here is one T cell receptor beta chain sequence, with context. What it binds is unknown. Germline values: CDR1 SGHNT, CDR2 YENEEA. The CDR3 spans 13 residues. The V and J ends lost 5 bases and 2 bases respectively, with 9 bases between them. These data originate in a study of beta chain features in type 1 diabetes. The study's findings and limits: A PCR bias possibly favoring shorter templates would apply equally to patients and controls.

The study reverse transcribed the entire isolated RNA, so it sequenced expressed TCRB transcripts. Using immunoSEQ multiplex PCR, the repertoire was profiled, and TCRdb retains in-frame clones only, with some absent. There are tens of thousands of clones in the sample; about 32% occur only once, and roughly 0.45% lies in the top ten. The chain is built from TRBV11-3 and TRBJ1-1; D is undetermined. The sequenced material came from stem cell memory CD4+ T cells from blood. The TCR was taken from a woman aged 18-29 years in good health. CDR3 residues: CASSTRSNTEAFF. The CDR3, as DNA: TGTGCCAGCAGCACGAGGAGTAACACTGAAGCTTTCTTT.